The clone carrying this T cell receptor (beta chain) was picked up many times. TCRdb re-called the reads through MiXCR, storing one row per CDR3 protein. The sample carries 500,000 or so distinct CDR3 sequences, about 15% recorded once. The sample belongs to a study of T cell repertoires in cytomegalovirus infection. The germline CDR1 and CDR2 sequences are SEHNR and FQNEAQ (reference sequence). After removal of 1 base from V and 6 bases from J, the junction contained 3 bases not matched to a gene. CDR3 length equals 13 residues. Sequenced input: CD8+ T cells from PBMCs. This chain joins TRBV7-9 and TRBJ2-7, with 7 bases that match TRBD1. The origin of this receptor is a human donor in good health (CMV status not recorded). Some clones in this sample may be carry-over from other donors' samples. The CDR3 sequence: CASSLVAGGEQYF. The CDR3 region has the DNA TGTGCCAGCAGCTTAGTCGCAGGGGGCGAGCAGTACTTC.